Below are 21 T cell receptor beta chains sequenced from a single sample in a study of blood T cell repertoires in COVID-19. Assay: immunoSEQ multiplex PCR; the TCRdb copy retains only in-frame clones and omits some. The sample includes over 150,000 clones, approximately 91% seen only once; the top ten take approximately 0.48%. The sequenced sample consisted of peripheral blood. The receptors were gathered from a middle-aged man with acute or convalescent COVID-19.

V gene TRBV7-2 combines with J gene TRBJ1-3; no reliable D call. Trimming took off 1 base at V and 2 bases at J, with 12 bases between the two ends. CDR3 length: 16 amino acids. Germline V gene data show CDR1 as SGHTA and CDR2 as FQGNSA. This CDR3 is CASSLVFPGPGNTIYF. The CDR3 bases are TGTGCCAGCAGCTTAGTGTTTCCTGGCCCTGGAAACACCATATATTTT.

The V and J genes are TRBV5-1 and TRBJ2-2, with D tentatively TRBD2 (7 bases). V gave up 0 bases and J gave up 6 bases, with 12 bases separating them. Germline CDR1 is SGHRS and CDR2 is YFSETQ. The CDR3 is 15 residues long. This chain's CDR3 is CASSLGPGGPGELFF. Here the CDR3 DNA reads TGCGCCAGCAGCTTGGGTCCGGGGGGCCCCGGGGAGCTGTTTTTT.

The table lists this clone with a count of one. CDR3 amino acids: CASSLGLAGIDEQFF. CDR3 coding DNA: TGCGCCAGCAGCTTGGGACTAGCGGGAATCGATGAGCAGTTCTTC. V and J are TRBV5-1 and TRBJ2-1; 11 nucleotides line up with TRBD2. CDR3 length equals 15 residues. Per the germline V gene, CDR1 is SGHRS and CDR2 is YFSETQ. J gave up 8 bases and V 0 bases, and 4 bases lay outside the gene matches.

This chain links TRBV4-1 with TRBJ2-7; 9 nucleotides match TRBD2. Trimming cost V 0 bases and J 0 bases; bases outside gene matches: 9. The CDR3 totals 18 residues. The germline V gene encodes CDR1 MGHRA and CDR2 YSYEKL. The CDR3 region is CASSQERSASGNSYEQYF. CDR3 nucleotide sequence: TGCGCCAGCAGCCAAGAAAGGAGTGCTAGCGGGAACTCCTACGAGCAGTACTTC.

CDR3 nucleotide sequence: TGCGCCAGCAGCTTGGCCGGTGGGTTCGGGACTAGCGGAAGCACAGATACGCAGTATTTT. It is translated as CASSLAGGFGTSGSTDTQYF. The rearrangement uses TRBV5-1 and TRBJ2-3; 11 nucleotides align to TRBD2. Per the germline V gene, CDR1 is SGHRS and CDR2 is YFSETQ. The CDR3 has 20 residues. With 0 bases clipped from V and 0 bases from J, the junction kept 12 bases outside the gene matches.

The chain links TRBV10-3 to TRBJ2-2, with 7 bases fitting TRBD1. Germline V lookup: CDR1 ENHRY, CDR2 SYGVKD. V was clipped by 6 bases and J by 0 bases; unmatched bases: 4. This CDR3 comprises 15 residues. This CDR3 reads CAIRPGTANTGELFF. The DNA of the CDR3 is TGTGCCATCAGGCCCGGGACAGCGAACACCGGGGAGCTGTTTTTT.

This sequence joins TRBV19 and TRBJ1-5; no definite D call. From germline, CDR1 is LNHDA and CDR2 SQIVND (reference sequence). This CDR3 is 12 amino acids long. Trimming took off 2 bases at V and 5 bases at J, with 4 bases between the two ends. The CDR3 DNA follows: TGTGCCAGTAGTATACAGTATCAGCCCCAGCATTTT. Protein sequence: CASSIQYQPQHF.

The chain combines TRBV24-1 with TRBJ2-2, with D maybe TRBD1 (5 bases). The ends were cut back, 7 bases at V and 5 bases at J, with 7 bases in the middle. CDR3 length: 12 amino acids. CDR1 is KGHDR and CDR2 is SFDVKD in the germline V gene. DNA for the CDR3: TGTGCCACCAGAGGGGAAACCGGGGAGCTGTTTTTT. This translates into CATRGETGELFF.

The chain is built from TRBV7-9 and TRBJ2-1; D may be TRBD2 (6 bases). CDR3 length: 12 residues. Germline V gene data show CDR1 as SEHNR and CDR2 as FQNEAQ (reference sequence). The V end lost 1 base, the J end lost 9 bases, and 7 bases lay between the germline ends. CDR3 sequence reads: CASSLEEGEQFF. The CDR3 DNA is TGTGCCAGCAGCTTAGAGGAGGGTGAGCAGTTCTTC.

This chain links TRBV27 with TRBJ1-2; 7 bases map to TRBD1. Germline V CDR1 and CDR2: MNHEY, SMNVEV (reference sequence). CDR3 size: 15 residues. Trimming took 5 bases from V and 5 from J; bases not matched to a gene: 11. The chain's CDR3 is CASSPLKGGGYGYTF. In DNA form, the CDR3 reads TGTGCCAGCAGTCCCCTAAAAGGGGGCGGTTATGGCTACACCTTC.

The genes are TRBV6-6 and TRBJ2-7; 9 positions agree with TRBD1. Trimming removed 5 bases from V and 12 bases from J; junction bases left unmatched: 5. Germline assignment: CDR1 MNHNY and CDR2 SVGAGI (reference sequence). The length of the CDR3 is 11 residues. CDR3: CASSGQGTLYV. In DNA, the CDR3 is TGTGCCAGCAGTGGACAGGGGACTCTGTACGTC.

The sample holds one count of this clone. V and J are TRBV29-1 and TRBJ2-3; the D gene is possibly TRBD1 (5 bases). Per the germline V gene, CDR1 is SQVTM and CDR2 is ANQGSEA. The V end was cut by 4 bases, the J end by 4 bases, with 18 bases between. The CDR3 contains 15 residues. The CDR3 reads CSVVGLRRAPDTQYF. For the CDR3, the DNA is TGCAGCGTTGTTGGGCTTCGCAGGGCCCCAGATACGCAGTATTTT.

This chain connects TRBV7-2 to TRBJ1-2; 7 bases are a match to TRBD1. Germline assignment: CDR1 SGHTA and CDR2 FQGNSA. Germline trimming cut 5 bases from V and 4 bases from J; bases unmatched to any gene: 10. This CDR3 region has 15 residues. The DNA of the CDR3 is TGTGCCAGCAGCCAGAAGCCCGGGACAGTCTATGGCTACACCTTC. Translated: CASSQKPGTVYGYTF.

This chain joins TRBV4-2 and TRBJ2-5; 10 nucleotides line up with TRBD2. V lost 3 bases and J lost 5; bases outside the gene matches: 9. The V gene's germline CDR1 is LGHNA and CDR2 YNFKEQ. The CDR3 is 16 amino acids. In DNA, the CDR3 is TGTGCCAGCAGCCAGTACCTAGCGGGAGAGGGGGAGACCCAGTACTTC. Its protein is CASSQYLAGEGETQYF.

This clone occurred once. The chain combines TRBV28 with TRBJ2-2, with D possibly being TRBD1 (6 bases). CDR1 and CDR2 from the germline V gene are MDHEN and SYDVKM. V gave up 5 bases and J gave up 5 bases, with 9 bases separating them. The CDR3 length is 13 residues. Here the CDR3 DNA reads TGTGCCAGCAGTGCTCAGGGGACCGGGGAGCTGTTTTTT. It specifies CASSAQGTGELFF.

The J gene is TRBJ2-2, the V gene TRBV9; 8 nucleotides line up with TRBD2. The CDR3 contains 15 residues. V shed 0 bases and J 10 bases; nucleotides not matched to a gene: 8. Germline CDR1 SGDLS, CDR2 YYNGEE. The CDR3 DNA reads TGTGCCAGCAGCGTAGAAATAGCGGGGTCCGCGGAGCTGTTTTTT. Encoded protein: CASSVEIAGSAELFF.

The chain recombines TRBV21-1 with TRBJ2-1; the D segment call TRBD2 is taken from the table without a DNA check. TRBV21-1 is reported as a pseudogene. The CDR3 runs 17 residues. This CDR3 reads CASSPFRGRGGYNEQFF. CDR3 DNA sequence: TGTGCCAGCAGCCCGTTCCGCGGGAGGGGGGGCTACAATGAGCAGTTCTTC.

The CDR3 DNA reads as TGTGCCAGCAGCCGAGGGGGTAGCGGGGCTTTAAATCAGCAGTTCTTC. Encoded protein: CASSRGGSGALNQQFF. The chain employs TRBV7-6 and TRBJ2-1, with TRBD2 matching 8 bases. Germline-derived CDR1 and CDR2 are SGHVS and FNYEAQ. The CDR3 is made up of 16 amino acids. J gave up 11 bases and V 5 bases, and 17 bases lay outside the gene matches.

The V gene is TRBV5-1, the J gene TRBJ2-3; 7 bases are shared with TRBD2. The CDR3 is 17 amino acids. V lost 2 bases, J lost 0 bases, and 9 bases stayed unmatched. Germline CDR1 is SGHRS and CDR2 is YFSETQ. The CDR3 bases are TGCGCCAGCAGCTTAACGGTGAGCGGGATAAGCACAGATACGCAGTATTTT. Translation: CASSLTVSGISTDTQYF.

The rearrangement joins TRBV7-9 to TRBJ1-5; a possible D gene is TRBD1 (6 bases). V shed 2 bases and J shed 8 bases, with 7 bases lying between them. The CDR3 runs to 12 residues. Germline loops: CDR1 SEHNR, CDR2 FQNEAQ (reference sequence). The CDR3 sequence is CASSLKGEPQHF. DNA for the CDR3: TGTGCCAGCAGCTTAAAGGGGGAGCCCCAGCATTTT. The full variable domain, in which reference TRBV7-9 and TRBJ1-5 provide the parts outside the CDR3, is DTGVSQNPRHKITKRGQNVTFRCDPISEHNRLYWYRQTLGQGPEFLTYFQNEAQLEKSRLLSDRFSAERPKGSFSTLEIQRTEQGDSAMYLCASSLKGEPQHFGDGTRLSIL.

The chain employs TRBV19 and TRBJ1-2, with 7 nucleotides matching TRBD1. Trimming cost V 5 bases and J 2 bases; bases outside gene matches: 5. Per the germline V gene, CDR1 is LNHDA and CDR2 is SQIVND (reference sequence). This CDR3 has 14 amino acids. This chain's CDR3 is CASSGQTGNYGYTF. Here the CDR3 DNA reads TGTGCCAGTAGTGGCCAGACAGGGAACTATGGCTACACCTTC. Combining the CDR3 with reference TRBV19 and TRBJ1-2 gives the whole variable domain DGGITQSPKYLFRKEGQNVTLSCEQNLNHDAMYWYRQDPGQGLRLIYYSQIVNDFQKGDIAEGYSVSREKKESFPLTVTSAQKNPTAFYLCASSGQTGNYGYTFGSGTRLTVV.